Below are 6 T cell receptor beta chains sequenced from a single sample in a study of T cells after yellow fever vaccination. TCRdb passed the 5' RACE reads through MiXCR, listing each CDR3 protein once. The table lists around 350,000 distinct CDR3 sequences, about 6.2% of them singletons, with 15% in the top ten. The specimen comprised PBMCs, sampled 5 days after the yellow fever booster vaccination. Receptors were obtained from a man aged 25-45 years who received the YFV17D yellow fever vaccine.

This clonotype was recorded a few times. The rearrangement joins TRBV2 to TRBJ2-1; TRBD2 agrees at 9 bases. Germline CDR1 and CDR2: SNHLY and FYNNEI. This CDR3 contains 14 residues. J was trimmed by 3 bases and V by 7 bases; bases with no gene match: 4. As DNA, the CDR3 is TGTGCCAGCAAGACTAGCGGCCTCTACAATGAGCAGTTCTTC. It yields the protein CASKTSGLYNEQFF. The entire variable domain, with the rest obtained from reference TRBV2 and TRBJ2-1, is as follows: EPEVTQTPSHQVTQMGQEVILRCVPISNHLYFYWYRQILGQKVEFLVSFYNNEISEKSEIFDDQFSVERPDGSNFTLKIRSTKLEDSAMYFCASKTSGLYNEQFFGPGTRLTVL.

This clonotype has ten or more counts. V is TRBV3-1 and J is TRBJ2-3; TRBD2 is a possible D gene (6 bases). The CDR3 is 15 residues long. Trimming removed 3 bases at V and 0 bases at J, with 10 bases between. In germline, CDR1 is LGHDT, CDR2 YNNKEL (reference sequence). CDR3 residues: CASSHTSGSTDTQYF. CDR3 DNA: TGTGCCAGCAGCCATACGAGCGGGAGCACAGATACGCAGTATTTT.

This clonotype was seen a few times. The rearrangement joins TRBV4-3 to TRBJ2-2; 8 bases match TRBD1. Per the germline V gene, CDR1 is LGHNA and CDR2 is YSLEER. V gave up 0 bases and J gave up 3 bases; unmatched junction bases: 6. CDR3 size: 17 residues. CDR3 nucleotides: TGCGCCAGCAGCCAAGATCAGGCAGGGGGCGACACCGGGGAGCTGTTTTTT. Its protein product is CASSQDQAGGDTGELFF.

This clonotype was counted at least ten times. The CDR3 nucleotides read TGTGCCAGCAGCTTAGGACAGGAGCAGTACTTC. The encoded protein is CASSLGQEQYF. The genes are TRBV6-2 or TRBV6-3 and TRBJ2-7; D is possibly TRBD1 (6 bases). CDR1 and CDR2 (germline): MNHEY, SVGEGT. The CDR3 covers 11 residues. Trimming took 6 bases from V and 7 from J, leaving 10 bases between them.

This clonotype has more than one count but fewer than ten. The chain employs TRBV30 and TRBJ1-6; perhaps TRBD1 as D (5 bases). The length of the CDR3 is 13 residues. The V end lost 3 bases, the J end lost 14 bases, and 17 bases lay between the germline ends. CDR1 GTSNPN and CDR2 SVGIG come from the germline V gene (reference sequence). The CDR3 loop reads CAWSAGAGRSLHF. The CDR3 DNA sequence: TGTGCCTGGAGCGCCGGGGCAGGGAGGTCCCTCCACTTT.

In this sample, this clonotype turned up many times. The chain is built from TRBV5-6 and TRBJ2-1, with 9 bases lining up with TRBD2. The germline V gene has CDR1 SGHDT and CDR2 YYEEEE. CDR3 length: 17 residues. V dropped 4 bases and J dropped 0; count of bases not matched to a gene: 8. This CDR3 reads CASSRTFSGSSYNEQFF. The CDR3 DNA sequence: TGTGCCAGCAGCCGAACCTTTAGCGGGAGCTCCTACAATGAGCAGTTCTTC. The full variable domain, rest sourced from reference TRBV5-6 and TRBJ2-1, is DAGVTQSPTHLIKTRGQQVTLRCSPKSGHDTVSWYQQALGQGPQFIFQYYEEEERQRGNFPDRFSGHQFPNYSSELNVNALLLGDSALYLCASSRTFSGSSYNEQFFGPGTRLTVL.